These T cell receptor beta chains were read from a single sample in a study of OX40 agonist ivuxolimab in advanced cancers. Clones were read by immunoSEQ multiplex PCR, and TCRdb kept only the in-frame ones, dropping some. This table holds 65,000 or so clones, nearly 90% found once. Sequences were derived from CD4+ or CD8+ T cells sorted from blood, sampled in a trial of the OX40 agonist ivuxolimab. The receptor source for this set is an adult with an advanced solid tumor such as melanoma, head and neck, liver or kidney cancer. CDR3s include the opening cysteine and the closing phenylalanine or tryptophan. The D gene is left open where the match is weak. Rows may omit the clone size; those that give it use once, few, many or a size class.

d_gene	abundance	v_gene	j_gene	CDR3nt	CDR3aa
.	.	TRBV14	TRBJ2-4	TGTGCCAGCAGCCAAGATTCTGGGGGGACCCAAAACATTCAGTACTTC	CASSQDSGGTQNIQYF
.	.	TRBV28	TRBJ1-1	TGTGCCAGCGGTTCTGGGCAGGACACTGAAGCTTTCTTT	CASGSGQDTEAFF
.	.	TRBV11-2	TRBJ1-2	TGTGCCAGCAGCCGACTGGAGGCGACCACTAACTATGGCTACACCTTC	CASSRLEATTNYGYTF
TRBD2	.	TRBV5-1	TRBJ2-7	TGCGCCAGCAGCTTTAGCGGGGGGGAGTACGAGCAGTACTTC	CASSFSGGEYEQYF
.	.	TRBV15	TRBJ2-1	TGTGCCACCAGCACGCGGGGGCGCAATGAGCAGTTCTTC	CATSTRGRNEQFF
TRBD2	.	TRBV9	TRBJ2-2	TGTGCCAGCAGTTTAATCGCGGGAGGGTTCGGGGAGCTGTTTTTT	CASSLIAGGFGELFF
.	.	TRBV5-8	TRBJ1-1	TGTGCCAGCAGCTTGGGGGCATCGGCCACTGAAGCTTTCTTT	CASSLGASATEAFF
TRBD1	.	TRBV9	TRBJ1-1	TGTGCCAGCAGCCAGGGGGACAGGGGGCGAACTGAAGCTTTCTTT	CASSQGDRGRTEAFF
TRBD1	.	TRBV5-4	TRBJ2-3	TGTGCCAGCAGCGTCGGACAGGACACAGATACGCAGTATTTT	CASSVGQDTDTQYF
.	.	TRBV18	TRBJ2-7	TGTGCCAGCTCACCCAACAGGTTGGACGAGCAGTACTTC	CASSPNRLDEQYF
.	.	TRBV6-6	TRBJ2-7	TGTGCCAGCCAGTCGACTGGGGTCGAGCAGTACTTC	CASQSTGVEQYF
.	.	TRBV19	TRBJ2-5	TGTGCCAGTAGTCCCTGGGGCCCAGGGGAGACCCAGTACTTC	CASSPWGPGETQYF
TRBD2	few	TRBV19	TRBJ2-3	TGTGCCAGTAGTATGGCGCCCCCCTTAGCGGGGGGGCCCACAGATACGCAGTATTTT	CASSMAPPLAGGPTDTQYF
.	few	TRBV21-1	TRBJ1-6	TGTGCCAGCAGCAAAAATAGGGGAGGGCCGGCACCCCTCCACTTT	CASSKNRGGPAPLHF
.	.	TRBV11-3	TRBJ2-2	TGTGCCAGCAGCTTAACTAGCCGCGGTACCGGGGAGCTGTTTTTT	CASSLTSRGTGELFF
TRBD1	.	TRBV5-1	TRBJ1-4	TGCGCCAGCAGCTTGGGGAACAGGGGAACTAATGAAAAACTGTTTTTT	CASSLGNRGTNEKLFF
.	.	TRBV28	TRBJ1-4	TGTGCCAGCAGTTTAGACGTCAATGAAAAACTGTTTTTT	CASSLDVNEKLFF
.	.	TRBV2	TRBJ2-4	TGTGCCAGCAGTGAGGTCGTCGCAAATCTAGCCAAAAACATTCAGTACTTC	CASSEVVANLAKNIQYF
.	.	TRBV5-6	TRBJ1-1	TGTGCCAGCAGCTTCAGCACTGAAGCTTTCTTT	CASSFSTEAFF
.	.	TRBV6-6	TRBJ2-3	TGTGCCACTGCGGACTCTATCCGCCCTAGCACAGATACGCAGTATTTT	CATADSIRPSTDTQYF
.	once	TRBV10-3	TRBJ2-7	TGTGCCATCAGTGAGTCAGCAGTTGGAAGGACCTACGAGCAGTACTTC	CAISESAVGRTYEQYF
TRBD2	once	TRBV27	TRBJ2-3	TGTGCCAGCAGTTTTTTAGCGGGAGGGACCGATACGCAGTATTTT	CASSFLAGGTDTQYF
.	.	TRBV28	TRBJ1-5	TGTGCCAGCAGTCCGCAAGAGTCCAGAAGCAATCAGCCCCAGCATTTT	CASSPQESRSNQPQHF
.	.	TRBV6-1	TRBJ2-7	TGTGCCAGCAGTGAACCCTGGGCTGGCGAGCAGTACTTC	CASSEPWAGEQYF
.	.	TRBV6-5	TRBJ1-6	TGTGCCAGCAGTTCGTCCTATAATTCACCCCTCCACTTT	CASSSSYNSPLHF
.	.	TRBV5-4	TRBJ2-5	TGTGCCAGCAGCTTCAGCAACTCTCCAGAGACCCAGTACTTC	CASSFSNSPETQYF
.	few	TRBV28	TRBJ2-5	TGTGCCAGCAGGCGGGGATTACAAGAGACCCAGTACTTC	CASRRGLQETQYF
.	once	TRBV6-6	TRBJ2-7	TGTGCCAGCAGTCATATGGACTATCCCGAGCAGTACTTC	CASSHMDYPEQYF
.	.	TRBV7-2	TRBJ2-7	TGTGCCAGCAGCCCCAGTTCCGGGGCCCAGTACGAGCAGTACTTC	CASSPSSGAQYEQYF
TRBD1	.	TRBV5-1	TRBJ1-3	TGCGCCAGCAGCTTGGCCGGCGTAGACAGGGCCTACTCTGGAAACACCATATATTTT	CASSLAGVDRAYSGNTIYF
TRBD1	.	TRBV5-1	TRBJ2-5	TGCGCCAGCAGCCCGGGACAGCAAGAGACCCAGTACTTC	CASSPGQQETQYF
TRBD1	.	TRBV27	TRBJ2-6	TGTGCCAGCAGTTTTTACGGGACAGGGGGGTTTGGGGCCAACGTCCTGACTTTC	CASSFYGTGGFGANVLTF
TRBD2	.	TRBV5-4	TRBJ2-1	TGTGCCAGCAGCCAATGGACTAGCGACAATGAGCAGTTCTTC	CASSQWTSDNEQFF
.	.	TRBV5-6	TRBJ2-7	TGTGCCAGCAGTTTCACAGGGTCAGGCGAGCAGTACTTC	CASSFTGSGEQYF
.	.	TRBV18	TRBJ2-2	TGTGCCAGCTCACCAGGATTAAACACCGGGGAGCTGTTTTTT	CASSPGLNTGELFF
TRBD1	.	TRBV27	TRBJ1-2	TGTGCCAGCAGGACGGACAGGAGGACATATGGCTACACCTTC	CASRTDRRTYGYTF
TRBD1	.	TRBV6-6	TRBJ2-7	TGTGCCAGCAGTTCCCCCGGGACAGGGGACTACGAGCAGTACTTC	CASSSPGTGDYEQYF
TRBD1	.	TRBV28	TRBJ1-2	TGTGCCAGCACCGTACAGGGGGAGCAAGCTGGCTACACCTTC	CASTVQGEQAGYTF
.	few	TRBV5-6	TRBJ1-1	TGTGCCAGCAGCCTGACAGACACTGAAGCTTTCTTT	CASSLTDTEAFF
TRBD1	once	TRBV28	TRBJ2-3	TGTGCCAGCAGCGAAATAAGACAGGGGGGGTCCGGGGCAGATACGCAGTATTTT	CASSEIRQGGSGADTQYF
TRBD1	once	TRBV19	TRBJ2-3	TGTGCCACCCAGACAGGGTTCGGCACAGATACGCAGTATTTT	CATQTGFGTDTQYF